This note documents a single TCR beta chain sequence. As yet, its antigen is unknown. These data come from a study of T cell responses to AZD1222 COVID-19 vaccine. Study observations and caveats: Donors in the cohort were predominantly white British and more often female, and clonal diversity was possibly underestimated. No repertoire was sampled before or during the peak T cell response, only after it.

The ends were cut back, 1 base at V and 5 bases at J, with 11 bases in the middle. Germline V lookup: CDR1 SGDLS, CDR2 YYNGEE. There are 14 residues in the CDR3. Measured with immunoSEQ multiplex PCR; TCRdb has only the in-frame clones, and not every one. The sample yields about 84,000 clones, approximately 88% seen once. Sequenced material: peripheral blood, taken 28 days after the second AZD1222 dose. The sequence came from an adult who received the AZD1222 COVID-19 vaccine. V gene TRBV9 combines with J gene TRBJ2-3, with TRBD2 as a possible D gene (7 bases). CDR3 bases: TGTGCCAGCAGCGTACGGGGGGCATTAGATACGCAGTATTTT. Residues: CASSVRGALDTQYF.